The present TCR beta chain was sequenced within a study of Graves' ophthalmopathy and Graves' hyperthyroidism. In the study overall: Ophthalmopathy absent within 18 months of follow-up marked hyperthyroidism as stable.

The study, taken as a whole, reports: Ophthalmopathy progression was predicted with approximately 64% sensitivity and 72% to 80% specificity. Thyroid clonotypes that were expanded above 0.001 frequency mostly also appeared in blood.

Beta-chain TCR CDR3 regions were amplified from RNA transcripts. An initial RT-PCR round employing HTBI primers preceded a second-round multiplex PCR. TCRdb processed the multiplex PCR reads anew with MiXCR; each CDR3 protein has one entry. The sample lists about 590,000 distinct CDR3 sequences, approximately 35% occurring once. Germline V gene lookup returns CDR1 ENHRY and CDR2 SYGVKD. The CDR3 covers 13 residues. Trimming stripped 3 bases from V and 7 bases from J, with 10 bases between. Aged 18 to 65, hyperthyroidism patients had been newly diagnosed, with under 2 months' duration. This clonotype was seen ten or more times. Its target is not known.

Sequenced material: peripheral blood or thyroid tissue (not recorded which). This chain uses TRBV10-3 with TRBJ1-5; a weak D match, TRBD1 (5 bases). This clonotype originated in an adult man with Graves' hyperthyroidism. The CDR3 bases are TGTGCCATCAGTGACAGGGTCGGGCAGCCCCAGCATTTT. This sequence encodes CAISDRVGQPQHF.